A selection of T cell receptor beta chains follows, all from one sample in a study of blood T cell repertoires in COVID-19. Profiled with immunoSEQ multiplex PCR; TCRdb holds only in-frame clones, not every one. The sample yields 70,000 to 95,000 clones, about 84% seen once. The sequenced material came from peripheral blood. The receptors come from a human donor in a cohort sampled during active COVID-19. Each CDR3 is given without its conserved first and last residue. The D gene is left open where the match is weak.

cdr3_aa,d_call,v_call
ASSTRGGGPEQY,TRBD2,TRBV5-6
ASSQDFAGAYGYT,.,TRBV3-1/TRBV3-2
ASSGTSTTYEQY,TRBD2,TRBV28
ASSPRQAWSPLH,.,TRBV28
ASSRDRGMADTQY,TRBD1,TRBV5-1
ASSHRDRVSHTHNSPLH,TRBD1,TRBV28
ATSDLGQGTDTQY,.,TRBV24-1
ASSYGLSPRPNEQF,.,TRBV6-6
ASSQDRQGDQETQY,TRBD1,TRBV4-1
ATRQGAGQPQH,TRBD1,TRBV7-2
ASSLGFREAF,.,TRBV7-8
ASSYINNEQF,.,TRBV13
TSSQEEDTSGETQY,.,TRBV1
ASSLGQAVGPQH,.,TRBV27
ASSSGLLNTEAF,.,TRBV5-8
ASSNTGNQPQH,.,TRBV19
ASSLGLAGGLAKNIQY,TRBD2,TRBV7-9
ASSYGQNYGYT,.,TRBV6-2/TRBV6-3
ASSIEGLQY,.,TRBV19
AWSPGNTEAF,.,TRBV30
ATSTRQANTEAF,.,TRBV15
ASSPSGKETQY,TRBD2,TRBV18
ASRQGAEAF,TRBD1,TRBV6-5
ASRRTGTVNEKLF,.,TRBV27